This T cell receptor (beta chain) originates from a study of blood T cell repertoires in COVID-19. Profiling relied on immunoSEQ multiplex PCR, and the TCRdb table lists in-frame clones only, not all of them. The sample includes approximately 440,000 clones, roughly 88% of them seen just once. V lost 6 bases, J lost 4 bases, and 16 bases lay in between. This CDR3 has 14 residues. CDR1 and CDR2 (germline): SGHNT, YYREEE (reference sequence). The study recruited people aged about 18 to 90 years across under 25 US areas. Before being deemed recovered, Cohort 3 donors had two negative PCRs, clearance, or symptom resolution.

This chain uses TRBV5-4 with TRBJ1-2; maybe TRBD1 (6 bases). This receptor was obtained from a man in his late teens or twenties who had recovered from COVID-19. Sequencing input: PBMCs or T cells enriched from blood (not recorded which). The CDR3 loop reads CASTRGGAFYGYTF. CDR3 bases: TGTGCCAGCACCCGGGGGGGGGCATTCTATGGCTACACCTTC.